One sample yielded the 14 T cell receptor beta chains listed below, sequenced in a study of Graves' ophthalmopathy and Graves' hyperthyroidism (dated by TCRdb to the late 2010s). Sequencing was performed on an Illumina HiSeq 2000. TCR beta CDR3 regions were amplified from RNA transcripts for repertoire sequencing. The first round of RT-PCR was done with HTBI primers and the Qiagen OneStep RT-PCR kit, and was followed by a second round of multiplex PCR, then size selection and purification. In-frame beta chains were kept once TCRdb had trimmed the public reads at Q25 with fastp and called clones with MiXCR. Each entry merges the rows of one CDR3 protein and shows their most common DNA and genes. This sample gives around 470,000 distinct CDR3 sequences in total; around 15% of them show up just once. 8% to 10% of the sample belongs to the ten largest clones. Sequencing input: blood. The source of these receptors is a woman aged 30 to 39 with Graves' ophthalmopathy. Donor details come from another sample of the same person, matched by shared clones.

This clonotype has a count of ten or more. V is TRBV28 and J is TRBJ2-7, with D perhaps TRBD1 (5 bases). Germline CDR1 is MDHEN and CDR2 is SYDVKM. This CDR3 comprises 11 residues. V lost 9 bases and J lost 3, with 9 bases in between. CDR3 residues: CASDSNYEQYF. The CDR3 DNA follows: TGTGCCAGTGACAGCAACTACGAGCAGTACTTC.

V usage is TRBV6-1 and J usage is TRBJ1-3, with D tentatively TRBD1 (6 bases). Germline CDR1 is MNHNS and CDR2 is SASEGT. The CDR3 totals 14 residues. Trimming cost V 8 bases and J 8 bases, with 19 bases left between them. CDR3 sequence (DNA): TGTGCCAGCTGGCGGGACACCCCTGCAGACACCATATATTTT. Its translation: CASWRDTPADTIYF.

This clonotype came up once. A clone one base away is much larger, so this may be a read error. The chain recombines TRBV12-3 or TRBV12-4 with TRBJ2-5; 14 bases are a match to TRBD2. The CDR3 length is 16 residues. The V segment lost 5 bases and the J segment 11 bases; nucleotides outside the gene matches: 13. CDR3 in DNA: TGTGCCAGCAGTAGTACCGGGACTAGCGGGGGCGATGAGCAGTACTTC. Its protein product is CASSSTGTSGGDEQYF.

This clonotype was picked up many times. The chain employs TRBV29-1 and TRBJ2-2; D unresolved. Trimming stripped 7 bases from V and 0 bases from J, with 15 bases between. CDR1 SQVTM and CDR2 ANQGSEA come from the germline V gene. The CDR3 loop spans 15 amino acids. In nucleotides, the CDR3 is TGCAGCGACTCCCCGGTGGCATCGAACACCGGGGAGCTGTTTTTT. It specifies CSDSPVASNTGELFF.

This clonotype was counted ten times or more. This chain connects TRBV6-4 to TRBJ1-1; TRBD1 agrees at 9 bases. With 4 bases clipped from V and 3 bases from J, the junction kept 6 bases outside the gene matches. Germline loops: CDR1 MRHNA, CDR2 SNTAGT. The CDR3 loop spans 15 amino acids. The CDR3 sequence: CASSVGQGGDTEAFF. Here the CDR3 DNA reads TGTGCCAGCAGTGTGGGACAGGGCGGTGACACTGAAGCTTTCTTT.

Ten or more counts support this clonotype. The CDR3 bases are TGTGCCACCAGTGATGCTGAGCGGGAGCAGAACGGGGAGCTGTTTTTT. It encodes CATSDAEREQNGELFF. The chain carries TRBV24-1 and TRBJ2-2; 8 bases line up with TRBD2. V shed 3 bases, J shed 7 bases, and the junction held 9 bases outside the gene matches. The CDR3 covers 16 residues. Germline V CDR1 and CDR2: KGHDR, SFDVKD.

This clonotype has ten or more counts. The rearrangement uses TRBV24-1 and TRBJ2-7; 9 bases are a match to TRBD1. Trimming at V came to 7 bases and at J to 0 bases, leaving 9 bases not matched to a gene. The CDR3 is made up of 16 amino acids. Per germline, CDR1 KGHDR and CDR2 SFDVKD. In DNA form, the CDR3 reads TGTGCCACCAGCGACTCGGGACAGGGAAGCTCCTACGAGCAGTACTTC. Translating gives CATSDSGQGSSYEQYF.

A few counts support this clonotype. The rearrangement uses TRBV19 and TRBJ1-1; 9 bases agree with TRBD1. Unmatched junction bases numbered 4, after V lost 7 bases and J lost 1 base. Germline lookup yields CDR1 LNHDA and CDR2 SQIVND (reference sequence). The CDR3 length is 14 residues. The DNA of the CDR3 is TGTGCCAGTATGGGACAGGGACGGAACACTGAAGCTTTCTTT. It is translated as CASMGQGRNTEAFF.

At least ten counts were recorded for this clonotype. This chain joins TRBV7-2 and TRBJ2-5, with D unresolved. V was cut by 3 bases and J by 4 bases, with 12 bases left in between. The CDR3 loop spans 14 amino acids. CDR1 SGHTA and CDR2 FQGNSA come from the germline V gene. The CDR3 here is CASSLMGLGETQYF. The CDR3 DNA is TGTGCCAGCAGCTTGATGGGGTTAGGAGAGACCCAGTACTTC.

The chain carries TRBV19 and TRBJ2-5; a possible D gene is TRBD2 (6 bases). Trimming stripped 5 bases from V and 5 bases from J, with 12 bases between. The CDR3 length is 13 residues. The germline V gene encodes CDR1 LNHDA and CDR2 SQIVND (reference sequence). In DNA, the CDR3 is TGTGCCAGTAGTTCCCGGGACTCCGAGACCCAGTACTTC. This gives the protein CASSSRDSETQYF.

Ten or more counts support this clonotype. In DNA, the CDR3 is TGTGCCAGCAGTCATTTCGGAAGCTCCTACGAGCAGTACTTC. This translates into CASSHFGSSYEQYF. This sequence joins TRBV12-3 or TRBV12-4 and TRBJ2-7; no firm D call. The CDR3 covers 14 residues. The V and J ends lost 5 bases and 0 bases respectively, with 11 bases between them.

The sample holds many counts of this clonotype. The gene calls are TRBV3-1 and TRBJ1-1; D is uncertain. The CDR3 is 14 residues long. Deletions cut 2 bases from V and 1 base from J, with 8 bases between. CDR1 is LGHDT, CDR2 YNNKEL, per germline (reference sequence). CDR3 region: CASSQRAGNTEAFF. CDR3 DNA: TGTGCCAGCAGCCAAAGAGCAGGGAACACTGAAGCTTTCTTT.

This clonotype has just a few counts. The chain is built from TRBV5-1 and TRBJ1-1; 7 bases fit TRBD1. This CDR3 spans 14 amino acids. Looked up from germline, CDR1 is SGHRS and CDR2 is YFSETQ. V shed 4 bases, J shed 5 bases, and the junction held 8 bases outside the gene matches. Here the CDR3 DNA reads TGCGCCAGCAGCCACGTCAGGGGGGAGACTGAAGCTTTCTTT. Translated, it gives CASSHVRGETEAFF.

V is TRBV6-1 and J is TRBJ1-3; D might be TRBD1 (5 bases). Trimming shortened V by 3 bases and J by 8 bases, and 8 bases separated the two germline ends. CDR1 is MNHNS and CDR2 is SASEGT in the germline V gene. The CDR3 is 12 residues long. Here the CDR3 reads CASSDGGHTIYF. The CDR3 DNA reads as TGTGCCAGCAGTGATGGGGGACACACCATATATTTT.